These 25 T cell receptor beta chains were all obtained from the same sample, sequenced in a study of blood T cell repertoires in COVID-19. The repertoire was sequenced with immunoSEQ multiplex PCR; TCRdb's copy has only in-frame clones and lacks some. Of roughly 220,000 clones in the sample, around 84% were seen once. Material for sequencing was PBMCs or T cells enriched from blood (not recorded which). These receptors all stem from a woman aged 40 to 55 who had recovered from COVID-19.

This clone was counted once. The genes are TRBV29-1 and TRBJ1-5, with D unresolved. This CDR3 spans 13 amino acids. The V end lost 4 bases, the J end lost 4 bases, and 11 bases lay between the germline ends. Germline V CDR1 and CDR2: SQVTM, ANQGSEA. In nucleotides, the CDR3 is TGCAGCGTTGGTTCACAGCTTAATCAGCCCCAGCATTTT. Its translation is CSVGSQLNQPQHF.

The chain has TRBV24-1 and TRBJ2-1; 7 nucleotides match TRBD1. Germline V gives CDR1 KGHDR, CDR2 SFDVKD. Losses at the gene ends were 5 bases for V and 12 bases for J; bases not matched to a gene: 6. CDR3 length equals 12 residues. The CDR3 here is CATSGSGTVQFF. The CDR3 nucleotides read TGTGCCACCAGTGGTTCCGGGACAGTGCAGTTCTTC.

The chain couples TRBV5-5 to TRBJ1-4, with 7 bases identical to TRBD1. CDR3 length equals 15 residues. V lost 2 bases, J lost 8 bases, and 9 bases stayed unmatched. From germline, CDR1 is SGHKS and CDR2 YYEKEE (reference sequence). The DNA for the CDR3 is TGTGCCAGCAGCTTCGACAGGGCGCGGGGAGAAAAACTGTTTTTT. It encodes CASSFDRARGEKLFF.

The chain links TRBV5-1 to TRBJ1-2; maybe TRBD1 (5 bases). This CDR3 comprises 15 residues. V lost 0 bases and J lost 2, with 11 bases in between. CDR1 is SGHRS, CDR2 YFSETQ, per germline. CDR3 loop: CASSLGRGANYGYTF. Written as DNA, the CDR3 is TGCGCCAGCAGCTTGGGGCGTGGGGCCAACTATGGCTACACCTTC.

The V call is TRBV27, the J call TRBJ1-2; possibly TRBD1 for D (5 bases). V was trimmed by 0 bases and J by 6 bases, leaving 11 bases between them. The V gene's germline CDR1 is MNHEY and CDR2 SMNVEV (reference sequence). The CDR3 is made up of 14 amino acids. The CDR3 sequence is CASSLSSRADGYTF. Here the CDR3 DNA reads TGTGCCAGCAGTTTATCAAGCAGGGCTGATGGCTACACCTTC.

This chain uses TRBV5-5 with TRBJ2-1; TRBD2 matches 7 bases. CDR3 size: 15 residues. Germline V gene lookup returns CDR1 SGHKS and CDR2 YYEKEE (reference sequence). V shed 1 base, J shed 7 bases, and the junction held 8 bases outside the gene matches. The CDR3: CASSLILGRINEQFF. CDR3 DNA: TGTGCCAGCAGCTTGATACTCGGGAGGATAAATGAGCAGTTCTTC.

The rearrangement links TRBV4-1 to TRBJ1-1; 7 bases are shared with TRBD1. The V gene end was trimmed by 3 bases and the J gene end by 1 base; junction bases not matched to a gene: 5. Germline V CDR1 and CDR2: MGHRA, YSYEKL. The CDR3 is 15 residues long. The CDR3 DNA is TGCGCCAGCAGCCACCGACAGGGTTGGAACACTGAAGCTTTCTTT. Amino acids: CASSHRQGWNTEAFF.

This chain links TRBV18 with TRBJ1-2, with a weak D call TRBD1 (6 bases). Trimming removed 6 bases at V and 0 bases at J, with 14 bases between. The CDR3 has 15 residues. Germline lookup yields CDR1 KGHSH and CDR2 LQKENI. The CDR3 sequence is CASSDGGAPNYGYTF. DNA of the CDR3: TGTGCCAGCTCCGATGGGGGGGCGCCTAACTATGGCTACACCTTC.

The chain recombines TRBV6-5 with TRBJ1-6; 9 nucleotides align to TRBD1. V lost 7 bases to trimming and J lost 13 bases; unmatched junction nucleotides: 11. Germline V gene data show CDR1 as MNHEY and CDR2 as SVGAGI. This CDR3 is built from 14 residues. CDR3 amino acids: CASTLQGAMDPLHF. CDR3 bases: TGTGCCAGCACCTTACAGGGGGCTATGGATCCCCTCCACTTT.

The CDR3 nucleotides are TGTGCCAGCACCCCCGGGGGGCAAGTGTCCGGGGAGCTGTTTTTT. It encodes CASTPGGQVSGELFF. The J gene is TRBJ2-2, the V gene TRBV7-2, with D perhaps TRBD2 (7 bases). The CDR3 spans 15 residues. Trimming left V 7 bases short and J 6 bases short, with 18 bases between. Germline CDR1 reads SGHTA; CDR2 reads FQGNSA.

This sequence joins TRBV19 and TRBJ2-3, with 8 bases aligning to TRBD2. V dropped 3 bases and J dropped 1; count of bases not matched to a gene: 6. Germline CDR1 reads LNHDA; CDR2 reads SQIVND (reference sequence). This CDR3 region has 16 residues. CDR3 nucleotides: TGTGCCAGTAGTATTGGCGGTAGCGGGGGCACAGATACGCAGTATTTT. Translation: CASSIGGSGGTDTQYF.

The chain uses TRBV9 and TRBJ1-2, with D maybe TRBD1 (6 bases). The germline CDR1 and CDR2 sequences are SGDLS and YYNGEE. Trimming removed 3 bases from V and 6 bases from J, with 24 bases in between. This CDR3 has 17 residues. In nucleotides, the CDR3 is TGTGCCAGCAGCGGGTCAGGGGCTAACCCCCATGTGGATGGCTACACCTTC. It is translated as CASSGSGANPHVDGYTF.

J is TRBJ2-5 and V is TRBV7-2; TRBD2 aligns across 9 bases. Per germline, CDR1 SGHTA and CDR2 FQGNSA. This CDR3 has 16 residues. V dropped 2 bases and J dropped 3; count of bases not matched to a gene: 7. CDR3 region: CASSLKASGIKETQYF. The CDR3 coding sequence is TGTGCCAGCAGCTTAAAAGCTAGCGGGATTAAAGAGACCCAGTACTTC.

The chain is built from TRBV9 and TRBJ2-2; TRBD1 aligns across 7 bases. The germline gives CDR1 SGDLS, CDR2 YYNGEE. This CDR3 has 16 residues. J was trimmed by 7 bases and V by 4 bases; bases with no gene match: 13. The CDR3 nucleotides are TGTGCCAGCAGCCGTGCGTTTAGAGGGGGCCACGGGGAGCTGTTTTTT. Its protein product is CASSRAFRGGHGELFF. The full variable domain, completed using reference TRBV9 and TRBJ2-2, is DSGVTQTPKHLITATGQRVTLRCSPRSGDLSVYWYQQSLDQGLQFLIQYYNGEERAKGNILERFSAQQFPDLHSELNLSSLELGDSALYFCASSRAFRGGHGELFFGEGSRLTVL.

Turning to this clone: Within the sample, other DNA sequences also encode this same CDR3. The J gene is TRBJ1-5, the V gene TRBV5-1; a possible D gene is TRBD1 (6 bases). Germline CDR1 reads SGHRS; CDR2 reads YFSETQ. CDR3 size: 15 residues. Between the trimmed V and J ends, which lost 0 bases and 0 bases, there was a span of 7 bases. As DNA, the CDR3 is TGCGCCAGCAGCTTGGCAGGGGATAGCAATCAGCCCCAGCATTTT. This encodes CASSLAGDSNQPQHF.

The CDR3 here is CASSRWAGGSTGELFF. The CDR3, as DNA: TGTGCCAGCAGCCGGTGGGCGGGAGGAAGCACCGGGGAGCTGTTTTTT. This chain links TRBV5-6 with TRBJ2-2; the match to TRBD2 covers 8 bases. Looked up from germline, CDR1 is SGHDT and CDR2 is YYEEEE. V shed 4 bases, J shed 4 bases, and the junction held 9 bases outside the gene matches. CDR3 size: 16 residues.

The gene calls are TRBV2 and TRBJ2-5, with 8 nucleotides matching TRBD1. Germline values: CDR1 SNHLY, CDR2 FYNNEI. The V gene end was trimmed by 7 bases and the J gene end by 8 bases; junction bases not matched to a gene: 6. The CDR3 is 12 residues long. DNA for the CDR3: TGTGCCAGCAAAGGACAGGGAGGCACCCAGTACTTC. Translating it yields CASKGQGGTQYF.

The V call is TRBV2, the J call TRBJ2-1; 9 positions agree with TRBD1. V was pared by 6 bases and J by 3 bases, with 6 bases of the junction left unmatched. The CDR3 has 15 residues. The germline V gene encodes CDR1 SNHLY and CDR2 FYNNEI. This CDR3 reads CASRKGQGSYNEQFF. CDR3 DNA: TGTGCCAGCAGAAAGGGACAGGGAAGCTACAATGAGCAGTTCTTC.

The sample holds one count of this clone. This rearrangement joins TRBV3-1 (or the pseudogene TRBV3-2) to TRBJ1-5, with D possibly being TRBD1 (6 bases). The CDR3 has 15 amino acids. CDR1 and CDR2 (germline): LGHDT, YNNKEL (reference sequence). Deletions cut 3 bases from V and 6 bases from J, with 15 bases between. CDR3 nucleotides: TGTGCCAGCAGCCAGTCTCAGGGGAAGGGTCAGCCCCAGCATTTT. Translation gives CASSQSQGKGQPQHF.

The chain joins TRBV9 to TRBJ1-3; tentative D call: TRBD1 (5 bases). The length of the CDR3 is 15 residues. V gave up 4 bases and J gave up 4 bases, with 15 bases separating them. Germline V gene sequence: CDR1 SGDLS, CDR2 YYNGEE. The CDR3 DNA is TGTGCCAGCAGCTTGGACACCGGGTCGGGAAACACCATATATTTT. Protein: CASSLDTGSGNTIYF.

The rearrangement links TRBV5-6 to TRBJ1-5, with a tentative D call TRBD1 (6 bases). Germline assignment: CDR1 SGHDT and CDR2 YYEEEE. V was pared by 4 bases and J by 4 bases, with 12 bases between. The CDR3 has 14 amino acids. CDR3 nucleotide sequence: TGTGCCAGCAGCGCACAGGGTTATAATCAGCCCCAGCATTTT. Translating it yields CASSAQGYNQPQHF.

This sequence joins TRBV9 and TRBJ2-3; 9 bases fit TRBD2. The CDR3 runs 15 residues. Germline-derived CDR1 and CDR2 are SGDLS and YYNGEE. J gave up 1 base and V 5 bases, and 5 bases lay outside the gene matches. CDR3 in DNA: TGTGCCAGCAGTCAGACTAGCGGCCGCACAGATACGCAGTATTTT. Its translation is CASSQTSGRTDTQYF.

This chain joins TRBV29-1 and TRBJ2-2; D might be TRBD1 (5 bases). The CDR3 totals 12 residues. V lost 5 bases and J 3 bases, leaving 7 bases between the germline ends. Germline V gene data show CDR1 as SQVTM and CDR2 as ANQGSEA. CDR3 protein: CSVMTDTGELFF. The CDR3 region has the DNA TGCAGCGTTATGACAGACACCGGGGAGCTGTTTTTT.

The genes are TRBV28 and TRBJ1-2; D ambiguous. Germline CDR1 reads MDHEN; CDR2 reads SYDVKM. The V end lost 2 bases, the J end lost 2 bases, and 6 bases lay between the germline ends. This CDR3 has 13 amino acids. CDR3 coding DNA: TGTGCCAGCAGTTTAGGGCAGAACTATGGCTACACCTTC. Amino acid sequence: CASSLGQNYGYTF.

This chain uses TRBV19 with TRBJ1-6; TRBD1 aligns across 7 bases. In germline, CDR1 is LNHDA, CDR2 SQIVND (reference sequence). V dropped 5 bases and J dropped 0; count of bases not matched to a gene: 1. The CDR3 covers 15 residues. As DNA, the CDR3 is TGTGCCAGTAGTCGGGACAGCTCCTATAATTCACCCCTCCACTTT. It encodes CASSRDSSYNSPLHF.